This T cell receptor (beta chain) came from a study of PD-1 blockade in classical Hodgkin lymphoma. Described time point: newly diagnosed, previously untreated cHL patient sample. Comments on this clone: Its antigen is still unknown.

Germline V gene sequence: CDR1 MNHNY, CDR2 SVGAGI (reference sequence). The CDR3 sequence is 13 residues long. The germline V and J ends were trimmed by 5 bases and 5 bases, with 12 bases remaining between them. Overall study findings and caveats: Newly diagnosed patients were reported to start with lower TCR diversity than healthy donors.

Sequenced by immunoSEQ multiplex PCR; TCRdb stores in-frame clones only, minus some. The sample holds some 21,000 clones, about 94% seen once. The material sequenced was peripheral blood mononuclear cells (PBMCs). This clonotype was obtained from a human donor with classical Hodgkin lymphoma. This chain connects TRBV6-6 to TRBJ2-5, with D possibly being TRBD2 (6 bases). The CDR3 nucleotides are TGTGCCAGCAGTGCGGGACTTCGGGAGACCCAGTACTTC. This sequence encodes CASSAGLRETQYF.